This T cell receptor (beta chain) was sequenced in a study of Graves' ophthalmopathy and Graves' hyperthyroidism. Looking at the study overall: Prior to any treatment, peripheral blood was collected at the time of initial diagnosis. Findings of the study overall: The authors also found most expanded thyroid clonotypes above 0.001 frequency in blood.

Ophthalmopathy was moderately-to-severely active, CAS at least 3, NOSPECS at least 4, lasting under 3 months. Lactation, pregnancy, uncontrolled infections and other autoimmune diseases were all grounds for excluding patients. Using RNA transcripts, the TCR beta CDR3 regions were amplified. Second-round multiplex PCR came after first-round RT-PCR with HTBI primers. TCRdb re-called the multiplex PCR reads through MiXCR, storing one row per CDR3 protein. The repertoire includes 660,000 or so distinct CDR3 sequences, over 40% of them detected once, and 3% to 4% sits in the top ten. A note on this clonotype: Its antigen is not known. A read error may account for a junction end that differs from germline.

The TCR originated in an adult man with Graves' ophthalmopathy. Sequences were obtained from peripheral blood.

CDR3 in DNA: TGTGCCACCAGCAGAGATCCCGGGGCCGGGTATGAGCAGTTTTTT. This sequence encodes CATSRDPGAGYEQFF. J is TRBJ2-2 and V is TRBV15, with D possibly called TRBD1 or TRBD2 (5 bases each). The V gene's germline CDR1 is LNHNV and CDR2 YYDKDF (reference sequence). The CDR3 covers 15 residues.